The clone carrying this T cell receptor beta chain was observed a single time. The V gene lost 0 bases and the J gene lost 0 bases, with 6 bases spanning the gap. CDR3 size: 15 residues. Per the germline V gene, CDR1 is SGHTA and CDR2 is FQGNSA. This entry belongs to a study of regulatory T cells in long-lasting Graves disease. With iRepertoire HTBI primers and Arm-PCR of CDR3 regions, TCR beta libraries were built. Using its own MiXCR run on the multiplex PCR reads, TCRdb lists one record per CDR3 protein. This table has 560,000 or so distinct CDR3 sequences, 15% to 20% appearing once. As for time point: newly diagnosed GD, antithyroid drugs for less than 3 months. RNA extracted from PBMCs served as the sequencing template. The authors diagnosed Graves' disease using American Thyroid Association guidelines. A roughly 9-milliliter sample of peripheral blood was drawn into EDTA tubes. These data are also associated with another study on T cells in Graves' hyperthyroidism and ophthalmopathy. In that study: The primer set for the first-round RT-PCR of the TCR CDR3 was HTBI.

This clonotype was obtained from a man younger than 30 with Graves disease. The material was peripheral blood mononuclear cells (PBMCs), obtained at new diagnosis, from a patient treated with antithyroid drugs. The chain uses TRBV7-2 and TRBJ1-3; D unresolved. CDR3: CASSLATASGNTIYF. The DNA for the CDR3 is TGTGCCAGCAGCTTAGCTACAGCCTCTGGAAACACCATATATTTT. The full variable domain, rest sourced from reference TRBV7-2 and TRBJ1-3, is GAGVSQSPSNKVTEKGKDVELRCDPISGHTALYWYRQSLGQGLEFLIYFQGNSAPDKSGLPSDRFSAERTGGSVSTLTIQRTQQEDSAVYLCASSLATASGNTIYFGEGSWLTVV.